A selection of T cell receptor beta chains follows, all from one sample in a study of cytomegalovirus exposure and HLA in healthy donors. Profiling relied on immunoSEQ multiplex PCR, and the TCRdb table lists in-frame clones only, not all of them. Its table lists around 140,000 clones. Sequenced: PBMCs. The receptors shown here come from a woman between 18 and 29 years old in good health and CMV-seronegative. Each CDR3 is given with its conserved first and last residue. Fields, in order: V gene, J gene, D gene, CDR3 protein, CDR3 DNA. A D gene is named only where the DNA matches it firmly.

v_call: TRBV30
j_call: TRBJ1-3
d_call: -
cdr3_aa: CAWSAHFGNTIYF
cdr3_nt: TGTGCCTGGAGCGCTCACTTTGGAAACACCATATATTTT

v_call: TRBV5-6
j_call: TRBJ1-1
d_call: TRBD1
cdr3_aa: CASTGPGQGFTEAFF
cdr3_nt: TGTGCCAGCACCGGGCCGGGACAGGGGTTTACTGAAGCTTTCTTT

v_call: TRBV5-1
j_call: TRBJ1-1
d_call: -
cdr3_aa: CASSSVDTEAFF
cdr3_nt: TGCGCCAGCAGCTCCGTCGACACTGAAGCTTTCTTT

v_call: TRBV7-2
j_call: TRBJ2-4
d_call: -
cdr3_aa: CASSRITGLAQYF
cdr3_nt: TGTGCCAGCAGCCGAATTACAGGGTTGGCCCAGTACTTC

v_call: TRBV9
j_call: TRBJ1-2
d_call: -
cdr3_aa: CASSVFDRPYGYTF
cdr3_nt: TGTGCCAGCAGCGTCTTTGACAGGCCCTATGGCTACACCTTC

v_call: TRBV7-8
j_call: TRBJ1-1
d_call: -
cdr3_aa: CASSLSAVSHTEAFF
cdr3_nt: TGTGCCAGCAGCTTAAGCGCAGTCTCTCACACTGAAGCTTTCTTT

v_call: TRBV2
j_call: TRBJ1-1
d_call: TRBD1
cdr3_aa: CASIHDRANTEAFF
cdr3_nt: TGTGCCAGCATCCACGACAGGGCCAACACTGAAGCTTTCTTT

v_call: TRBV27
j_call: TRBJ1-2
d_call: TRBD1
cdr3_aa: CASSLSGQGYGYTF
cdr3_nt: TGTGCCAGCAGTTTATCAGGACAGGGGTACGGCTACACCTTC

v_call: TRBV15
j_call: TRBJ1-2
d_call: -
cdr3_aa: CATSRGGDTGYTF
cdr3_nt: TGTGCCACCAGCAGAGGTGGGGACACTGGCTACACCTTC

v_call: TRBV25-1
j_call: TRBJ2-7
d_call: -
cdr3_aa: CASTLRGAYEQYF
cdr3_nt: TGTGCCTCGACTCTACGCGGAGCCTACGAGCAGTACTTC

v_call: TRBV6-5
j_call: TRBJ2-2
d_call: TRBD1
cdr3_aa: CASSYPRTGNTGELFF
cdr3_nt: TGTGCCAGCAGTTACCCACGGACAGGGAACACCGGGGAGCTGTTTTTT

v_call: TRBV28
j_call: TRBJ2-3
d_call: -
cdr3_aa: CASSLTGGTDTQYF
cdr3_nt: TGTGCCAGCAGTTTAACGGGAGGCACAGATACGCAGTATTTT

v_call: TRBV5-4
j_call: TRBJ1-2
d_call: TRBD1
cdr3_aa: CASSLVTGGGGYTF
cdr3_nt: TGTGCCAGCAGCTTGGTTACAGGGGGAGGTGGCTACACCTTC

v_call: TRBV5-1
j_call: TRBJ1-2
d_call: TRBD1
cdr3_aa: CASSLEQGNYGYTF
cdr3_nt: TGCGCCAGCAGCTTGGAACAGGGGAACTATGGCTACACCTTC

v_call: TRBV19
j_call: TRBJ2-5
d_call: -
cdr3_aa: CAGTANQETQYF
cdr3_nt: TGTGCCGGTACCGCTAACCAAGAGACCCAGTACTTC

v_call: TRBV7-3
j_call: TRBJ2-1
d_call: TRBD2
cdr3_aa: CASSSAGTRSYNEQFF
cdr3_nt: TGTGCCAGCAGTTCGGCCGGGACTAGGTCCTACAATGAGCAGTTCTTC

v_call: TRBV19
j_call: TRBJ2-1
d_call: TRBD2
cdr3_aa: CASFSGSPPEQFF
cdr3_nt: TGTGCCAGTTTTAGCGGGAGTCCCCCTGAGCAGTTCTTC

v_call: TRBV7-9
j_call: TRBJ2-3
d_call: TRBD2
cdr3_aa: CASSTTTSGRAGTQYF
cdr3_nt: TGTGCCAGCAGCACCACCACTAGCGGGAGGGCCGGTACGCAGTATTTT

v_call: TRBV19
j_call: TRBJ2-6
d_call: -
cdr3_aa: CASRGTGANVLTF
cdr3_nt: TGTGCCAGCAGGGGAACCGGGGCCAACGTCCTGACTTTC

v_call: TRBV6-6
j_call: TRBJ1-2
d_call: TRBD1
cdr3_aa: CAGRDPDRDYGYTF
cdr3_nt: TGTGCCGGCAGAGACCCGGACAGGGACTATGGCTACACCTTC

v_call: TRBV5-1
j_call: TRBJ1-1
d_call: -
cdr3_aa: CASSLLLEAEAFF
cdr3_nt: TGCGCCAGCAGCTTGCTTCTGGAGGCTGAAGCTTTCTTT

v_call: TRBV30
j_call: TRBJ1-1
d_call: -
cdr3_aa: CAWSVHGVTEAFF
cdr3_nt: TGTGCCTGGAGTGTACATGGAGTTACTGAAGCTTTCTTT

v_call: TRBV27
j_call: TRBJ2-3
d_call: -
cdr3_aa: CASSLSRERTTDTQYF
cdr3_nt: TGTGCCAGCAGTTTATCTCGGGAGCGTACCACAGATACGCAGTATTTT

v_call: TRBV7-2
j_call: TRBJ2-5
d_call: -
cdr3_aa: CASSYPVRGASETQYF
cdr3_nt: TGTGCCAGCAGCTACCCGGTCAGGGGGGCATCAGAGACCCAGTACTTC

v_call: TRBV11-2
j_call: TRBJ2-2
d_call: -
cdr3_aa: CASSLWSTNTGELFF
cdr3_nt: TGTGCCAGCAGCTTATGGAGCACGAACACCGGGGAGCTGTTTTTT

v_call: TRBV19
j_call: TRBJ1-4
d_call: -
cdr3_aa: CASSTYEKLFF
cdr3_nt: TGTGCCAGTAGTACATATGAAAAACTGTTTTTT

v_call: TRBV29-1
j_call: TRBJ1-1
d_call: -
cdr3_aa: CSVERSGMTEAFF
cdr3_nt: TGCAGCGTTGAACGGTCAGGGATGACTGAAGCTTTCTTT

v_call: TRBV25-1
j_call: TRBJ1-1
d_call: -
cdr3_aa: CASSAWGDTEAFF
cdr3_nt: TGTGCCAGCAGTGCTTGGGGGGACACTGAAGCTTTCTTT

v_call: TRBV9
j_call: TRBJ2-1
d_call: TRBD2
cdr3_aa: CASSGGRPIYNEQFF
cdr3_nt: TGTGCCAGCAGCGGCGGGAGGCCCATCTACAATGAGCAGTTCTTC

v_call: TRBV6-4
j_call: TRBJ1-1
d_call: -
cdr3_aa: CASSKRRGDTEAFF
cdr3_nt: TGTGCCAGCAGCAAACGGCGGGGGGACACTGAAGCTTTCTTT

v_call: TRBV4-1
j_call: TRBJ2-1
d_call: TRBD2
cdr3_aa: CASSHWTSGRNEQFF
cdr3_nt: TGCGCCAGCAGCCATTGGACTAGCGGGAGAAATGAGCAGTTCTTC

v_call: TRBV13
j_call: TRBJ2-2
d_call: -
cdr3_aa: CASSYYTGELFF
cdr3_nt: TGTGCCAGCAGCTACTACACCGGGGAGCTGTTTTTT

v_call: TRBV2
j_call: TRBJ2-1
d_call: TRBD2
cdr3_aa: CASGLTSGIVNEQFF
cdr3_nt: TGTGCCAGCGGACTCACTAGCGGGATAGTAAATGAGCAGTTCTTC

v_call: TRBV30
j_call: TRBJ2-7
d_call: TRBD1
cdr3_aa: CALWTGSTYEQYF
cdr3_nt: TGTGCCTTGTGGACAGGGTCGACGTACGAGCAGTACTTC

v_call: TRBV19
j_call: TRBJ1-1
d_call: TRBD1
cdr3_aa: CASRQGWVDTEAFF
cdr3_nt: TGTGCCAGTAGACAGGGGTGGGTGGACACTGAAGCTTTCTTT

v_call: TRBV14
j_call: TRBJ2-1
d_call: -
cdr3_aa: CASSPWAGRLNEQFF
cdr3_nt: TGTGCCAGCAGCCCCTGGGCGGGAAGACTCAATGAGCAGTTCTTC

v_call: TRBV6-1
j_call: TRBJ2-3
d_call: TRBD1
cdr3_aa: CASRRQGADTQYF
cdr3_nt: TGTGCCAGCAGACGACAGGGTGCAGATACGCAGTATTTT

v_call: TRBV18
j_call: TRBJ2-1
d_call: -
cdr3_aa: CASSASRGNEQFF
cdr3_nt: TGTGCCAGCTCGGCGTCCAGAGGTAATGAGCAGTTCTTC

v_call: TRBV4-3
j_call: TRBJ2-1
d_call: -
cdr3_aa: CASSQDRGEQFF
cdr3_nt: TGCGCCAGCAGCCAAGACAGGGGTGAGCAGTTCTTC

v_call: TRBV29-1
j_call: TRBJ1-1
d_call: -
cdr3_aa: CSATGRINTEAFF
cdr3_nt: TGCAGCGCAACAGGGCGAATTAACACTGAAGCTTTCTTT

v_call: TRBV6-1
j_call: TRBJ1-2
d_call: TRBD1
cdr3_aa: CASTLGTGSGYTF
cdr3_nt: TGTGCCAGCACCCTGGGGACAGGGAGCGGCTACACCTTC